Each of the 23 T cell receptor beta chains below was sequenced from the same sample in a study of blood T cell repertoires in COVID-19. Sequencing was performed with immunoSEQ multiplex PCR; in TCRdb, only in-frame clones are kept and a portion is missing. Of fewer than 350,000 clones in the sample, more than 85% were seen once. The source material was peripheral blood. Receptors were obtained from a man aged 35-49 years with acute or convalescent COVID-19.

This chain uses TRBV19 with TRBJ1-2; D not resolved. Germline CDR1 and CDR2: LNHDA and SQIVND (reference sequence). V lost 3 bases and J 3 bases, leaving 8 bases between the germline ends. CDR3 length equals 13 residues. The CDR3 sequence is CASSIREDYGYTF. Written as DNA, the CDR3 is TGTGCCAGTAGTATTCGGGAGGACTATGGCTACACCTTC.

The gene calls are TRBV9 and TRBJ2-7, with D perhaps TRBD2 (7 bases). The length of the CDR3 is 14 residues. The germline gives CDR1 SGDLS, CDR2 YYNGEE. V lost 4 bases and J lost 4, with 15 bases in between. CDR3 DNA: TGTGCCAGCAGCCCCGGGGGGCAGGGTTACGAGCAGTACTTC. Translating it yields CASSPGGQGYEQYF.

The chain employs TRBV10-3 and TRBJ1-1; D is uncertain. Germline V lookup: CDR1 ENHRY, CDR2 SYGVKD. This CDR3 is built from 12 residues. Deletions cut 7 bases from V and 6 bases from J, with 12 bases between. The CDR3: CAITGVGPEAFF. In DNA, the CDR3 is TGTGCCATCACCGGGGTGGGTCCTGAAGCTTTCTTT.

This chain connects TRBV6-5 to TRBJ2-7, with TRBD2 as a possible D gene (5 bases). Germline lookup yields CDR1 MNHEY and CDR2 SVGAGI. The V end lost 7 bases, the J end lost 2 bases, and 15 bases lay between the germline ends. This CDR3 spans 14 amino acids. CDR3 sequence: CASTLEGKAYEQYF. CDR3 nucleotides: TGTGCCAGCACCTTAGAGGGCAAGGCCTACGAGCAGTACTTC.

Written as DNA, the CDR3 is TGTGCCAGCAGCCCTGACAGGAGCTCCTATAATTCACCCCTCCACTTT. It codes for CASSPDRSSYNSPLHF. The V gene is TRBV5-4, the J gene TRBJ1-6, with D maybe TRBD1 (6 bases). The germline V and J ends were trimmed by 4 bases and 0 bases, with 11 bases remaining between them. The CDR3 extends over 16 amino acids. Germline assignment: CDR1 SGHNT and CDR2 YYREEE (reference sequence).

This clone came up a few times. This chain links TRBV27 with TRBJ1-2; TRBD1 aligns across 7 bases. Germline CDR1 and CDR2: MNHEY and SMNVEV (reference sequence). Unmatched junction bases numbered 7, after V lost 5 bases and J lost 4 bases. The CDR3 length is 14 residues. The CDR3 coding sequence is TGTGCCAGCAGTCCTTGGGGGGACAGCTATGGCTACACCTTC. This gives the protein CASSPWGDSYGYTF.

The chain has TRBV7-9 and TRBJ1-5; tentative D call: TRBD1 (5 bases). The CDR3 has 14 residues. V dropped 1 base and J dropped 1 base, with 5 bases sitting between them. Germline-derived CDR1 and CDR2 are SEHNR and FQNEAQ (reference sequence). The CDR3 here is CASSLDRSNQPQHF. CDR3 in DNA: TGTGCCAGCAGCTTAGACAGGAGCAATCAGCCCCAGCATTTT.

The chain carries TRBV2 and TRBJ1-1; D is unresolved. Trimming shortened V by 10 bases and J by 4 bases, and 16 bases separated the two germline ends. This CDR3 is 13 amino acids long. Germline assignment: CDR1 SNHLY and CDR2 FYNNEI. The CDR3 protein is CATMKMGSTEAFF. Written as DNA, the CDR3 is TGTGCCACCATGAAGATGGGGAGCACTGAAGCTTTCTTT.

The CDR3 DNA reads as TGTGCCAGCAGCTTAAGAGGGGGCGGGACCGGGGAGCTGTTTTTT. Translating it yields CASSLRGGGTGELFF. J is TRBJ2-2 and V is TRBV7-3, with 7 bases identical to TRBD1. This CDR3 has 15 amino acids. V gave up 1 base and J gave up 5 bases; unmatched junction bases: 4. Germline assignment: CDR1 SGHTA and CDR2 FQGTGA.

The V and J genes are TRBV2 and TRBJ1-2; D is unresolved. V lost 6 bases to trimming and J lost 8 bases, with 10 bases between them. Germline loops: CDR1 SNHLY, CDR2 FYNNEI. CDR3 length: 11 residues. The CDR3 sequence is CASSTGGGYTF. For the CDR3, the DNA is TGTGCCAGCAGCACTGGAGGCGGCTACACCTTC.

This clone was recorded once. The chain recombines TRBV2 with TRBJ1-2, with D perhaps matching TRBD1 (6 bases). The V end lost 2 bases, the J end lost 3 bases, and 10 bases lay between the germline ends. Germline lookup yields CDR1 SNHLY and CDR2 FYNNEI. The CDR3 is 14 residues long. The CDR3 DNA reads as TGTGCCAGCAGTGAACGGCGGACAGACTATGGCTACACCTTC. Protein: CASSERRTDYGYTF.

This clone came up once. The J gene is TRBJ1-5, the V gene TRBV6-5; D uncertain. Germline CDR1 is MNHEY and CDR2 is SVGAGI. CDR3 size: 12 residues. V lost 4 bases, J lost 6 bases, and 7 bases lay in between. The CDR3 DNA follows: TGTGCCAGCAGTTCCCTCGGTCAGCCCCAGCATTTT. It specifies CASSSLGQPQHF.

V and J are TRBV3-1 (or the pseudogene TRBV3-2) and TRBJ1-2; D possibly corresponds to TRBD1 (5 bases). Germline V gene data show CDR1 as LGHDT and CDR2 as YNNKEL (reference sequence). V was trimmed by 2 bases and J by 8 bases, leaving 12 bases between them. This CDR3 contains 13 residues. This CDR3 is CASSQYGGGGYTF. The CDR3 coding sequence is TGTGCCAGCAGCCAATATGGCGGGGGAGGCTACACCTTC.

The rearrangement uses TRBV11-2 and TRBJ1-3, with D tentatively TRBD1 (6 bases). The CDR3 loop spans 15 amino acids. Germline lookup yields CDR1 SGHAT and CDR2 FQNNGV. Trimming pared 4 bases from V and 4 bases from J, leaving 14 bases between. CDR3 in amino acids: CASSSQRTVGNTIYF. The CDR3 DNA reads TGTGCCAGCAGCTCCCAAAGGACAGTGGGAAACACCATATATTTT. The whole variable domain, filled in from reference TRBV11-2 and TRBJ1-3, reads EAGVAQSPRYKIIEKRQSVAFWCNPISGHATLYWYQQILGQGPKLLIQFQNNGVVDDSQLPKDRFSAERLKGVDSTLKIQPAKLEDSAVYLCASSSQRTVGNTIYFGEGSWLTVV.

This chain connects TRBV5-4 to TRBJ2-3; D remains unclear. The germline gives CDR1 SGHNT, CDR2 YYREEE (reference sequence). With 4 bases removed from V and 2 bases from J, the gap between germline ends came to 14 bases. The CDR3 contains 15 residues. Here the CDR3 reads CASSPGLSTTDTQYF. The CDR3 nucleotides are TGTGCCAGCAGCCCTGGGCTCAGCACCACAGATACGCAGTATTTT.

This CDR3 is CAIRDRVAGELFF. CDR3 in DNA: TGTGCCATTCGGGACAGGGTAGCCGGGGAGCTGTTTTTT. This chain connects TRBV10-3 to TRBJ2-2, with 9 bases lining up with TRBD1. Germline V gives CDR1 ENHRY, CDR2 SYGVKD. The CDR3 loop spans 13 amino acids. Trimming cost V 9 bases and J 6 bases; bases outside gene matches: 5.

This CDR3 reads CASSLRERGGGDTQYF. CDR3 DNA: TGTGCCAGCAGCTTGAGAGAGCGGGGGGGAGGAGATACGCAGTATTTT. The chain combines TRBV5-6 with TRBJ2-3, with TRBD2 matching 10 bases. This CDR3 region has 16 residues. The V segment lost 1 base and the J segment 5 bases; nucleotides outside the gene matches: 7. Germline V lookup: CDR1 SGHDT, CDR2 YYEEEE.

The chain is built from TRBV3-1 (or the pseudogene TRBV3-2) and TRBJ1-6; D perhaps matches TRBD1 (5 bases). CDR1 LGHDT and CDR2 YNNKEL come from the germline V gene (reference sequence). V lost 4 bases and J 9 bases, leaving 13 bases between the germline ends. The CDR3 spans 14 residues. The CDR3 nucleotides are TGTGCCAGCAGCCTAACCCTTAGGGGTTCACCCCTCCACTTT. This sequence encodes CASSLTLRGSPLHF.

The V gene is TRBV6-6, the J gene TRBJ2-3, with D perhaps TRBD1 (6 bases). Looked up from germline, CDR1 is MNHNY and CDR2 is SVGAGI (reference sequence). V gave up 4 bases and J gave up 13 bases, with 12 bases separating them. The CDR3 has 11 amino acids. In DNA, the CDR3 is TGTGCCAGCAGTTCTGGACAGAGGAAGTATTTT. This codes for CASSSGQRKYF.

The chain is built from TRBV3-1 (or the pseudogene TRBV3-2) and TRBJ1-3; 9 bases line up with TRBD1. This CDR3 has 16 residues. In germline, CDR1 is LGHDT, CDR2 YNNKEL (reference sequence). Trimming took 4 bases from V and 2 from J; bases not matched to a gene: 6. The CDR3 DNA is TGTGCCAGCAGCCCTATAGGGACAGGGACTGGAAACACCATATATTTT. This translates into CASSPIGTGTGNTIYF.

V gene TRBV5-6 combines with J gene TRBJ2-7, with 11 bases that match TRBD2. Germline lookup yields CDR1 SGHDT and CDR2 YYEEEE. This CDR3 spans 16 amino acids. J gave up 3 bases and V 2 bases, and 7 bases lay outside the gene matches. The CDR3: CASSFVTLAGGYEQYF. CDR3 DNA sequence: TGTGCCAGCAGCTTCGTCACGCTAGCGGGGGGCTACGAGCAGTACTTC.

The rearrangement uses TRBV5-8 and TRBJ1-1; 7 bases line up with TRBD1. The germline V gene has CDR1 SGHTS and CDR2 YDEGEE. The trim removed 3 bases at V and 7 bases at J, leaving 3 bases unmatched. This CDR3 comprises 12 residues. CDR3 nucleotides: TGTGCCAGCAGCTCACAGGGGTTTGAAGCTTTCTTT. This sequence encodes CASSSQGFEAFF. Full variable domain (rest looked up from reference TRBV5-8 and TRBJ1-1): EAGVTQSPTHLIKTRGQQATLRCSPISGHTSVYWYQQALGLGLQFLLWYDEGEERNRGNFPPRFSGRQFPNYSSELNVNALELEDSALYLCASSSQGFEAFFGQGTRLTVV.

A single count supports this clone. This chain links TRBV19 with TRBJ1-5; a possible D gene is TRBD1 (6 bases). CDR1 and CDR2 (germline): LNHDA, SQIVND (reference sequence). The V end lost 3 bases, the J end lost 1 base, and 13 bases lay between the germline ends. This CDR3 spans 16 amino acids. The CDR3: CASSMEGGRSNQPQHF. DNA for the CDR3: TGTGCCAGTAGTATGGAAGGGGGTAGGAGCAATCAGCCCCAGCATTTT.